This T cell receptor (beta chain) was sequenced during a study of blood T cell repertoires in COVID-19. Study details: Samples of COVID-19 (acute and convalescent) were obtained from the United States, Italy and Spain. PBMCs, B-cell-depleted T cells, or T cells were the source of the cDNA or gDNA that made up the material.

Trimming at V came to 7 bases and at J to 0 bases, leaving 6 bases not matched to a gene. The CDR3 sequence is 14 residues long. Looked up from germline, CDR1 is SGHDT and CDR2 is YYEEEE. This clone was counted a few times. Under the authors' procedure: Amplification with reference gene primers provided the estimates of nucleated cell counts. Assay used: immunoSEQ multiplex PCR; TCRdb lists only in-frame clones, some missing. V and J calls and clone size are given by that table; D and trimming were obtained from the DNA. The sample lists about 180,000 clones, over 80% occurring once. The sample comprised peripheral blood. The TCR comes from a woman between 50 and 59 years old with acute or convalescent COVID-19. The rearrangement joins TRBV5-6 to TRBJ2-7; 8 bases line up with TRBD1. The CDR3 here is CASRRDRLSYEQYF. The CDR3 DNA sequence: TGTGCCAGCCGCCGGGACAGGCTCTCCTACGAGCAGTACTTC.